The 25 T cell receptor beta chains reported below all come from one sample, sequenced in a study of T cells in Graves' hyperthyroidism and ophthalmopathy. The investigators amplified TCR beta CDR3 regions from RNA transcripts. Carried out on the TCR CDR3, a first-round RT-PCR used the HTBI primer set. TCRdb reanalysed the multiplex PCR reads using MiXCR and keeps one entry per CDR3 protein. Here the sample spans over 300,000 distinct CDR3 sequences, about 13% being singletons. The source material was blood. The source is a woman in her thirties or forties with Graves' ophthalmopathy.

This clonotype has only a few counts. The chain recombines TRBV24-1 with TRBJ2-1, with a possible D match to TRBD1 (5 bases). Germline values: CDR1 KGHDR, CDR2 SFDVKD. This CDR3 comprises 13 residues. The V end was cut by 1 base, the J end by 7 bases, with 7 bases between. As DNA, the CDR3 is TGTGCCACCAGTGATTTCTCAGGGAATGAGCAGTTCTTC. It is translated as CATSDFSGNEQFF.

Ten or more counts support this clonotype. This rearrangement joins TRBV3-1 to TRBJ1-2; 7 positions agree with TRBD1. V dropped 4 bases and J dropped 4; count of bases not matched to a gene: 3. This CDR3 has 13 residues. Germline V gene sequence: CDR1 LGHDT, CDR2 YNNKEL (reference sequence). DNA for the CDR3: TGTGCCAGCAGCCCCCGACAGGGCTATGGCTACACCTTC. This gives the protein CASSPRQGYGYTF.

At least ten counts were recorded for this clonotype. The gene calls are TRBV20-1 and TRBJ2-5; D is uncertain. This CDR3 has 11 residues. CDR1 is DFQATT, CDR2 SNEGSKA, per germline (reference sequence). The V end was cut by 5 bases, the J end by 5 bases, with 9 bases between. In nucleotides, the CDR3 is TGCAGTGCTGAGCACGGGGAGACCCAGTACTTC. Translated: CSAEHGETQYF.

Many counts were recorded for this clonotype. The rearrangement uses TRBV2 and TRBJ2-5, with 10 bases lining up with TRBD2. Germline CDR1 and CDR2: SNHLY and FYNNEI. The CDR3 runs to 11 residues. CDR3 DNA sequence: TGTCTAGCGGGAGCCGGAGAGACCCAGTACTTC. The encoded protein is CLAGAGETQYF.

This clonotype was observed at least ten times. V gene TRBV20-1 combines with J gene TRBJ1-2, with 7 bases matching TRBD1. The CDR3 totals 12 residues. The trim removed 6 bases at V and 8 bases at J, leaving 9 bases unmatched. The germline gives CDR1 DFQATT, CDR2 SNEGSKA (reference sequence). This CDR3 is CSAATGDGGYTF. The CDR3 nucleotides are TGCAGTGCCGCTACAGGGGACGGGGGCTACACCTTC.

The chain recombines TRBV9 with TRBJ2-7; 8 nucleotides line up with TRBD1. Germline CDR1 is SGDLS and CDR2 is YYNGEE. V lost 4 bases to trimming and J lost 4 bases; unmatched junction nucleotides: 7. The CDR3 covers 14 residues. CDR3 loop: CASSPRQGRYEQYF. CDR3 DNA: TGTGCCAGCAGCCCGCGACAGGGGAGGTACGAGCAGTACTTC.

This chain connects TRBV6-1 to TRBJ2-1, with TRBD1 matching 8 bases. This CDR3 has 15 residues. The germline CDR1 and CDR2 sequences are MNHNS and SASEGT. V lost 6 bases, J lost 8 bases, and 12 bases stayed unmatched. CDR3 protein: CASSQQGELSDEQFF. CDR3 DNA: TGTGCCAGCAGCCAACAGGGGGAATTAAGCGATGAGCAGTTCTTC.

This chain connects TRBV10-3 to TRBJ1-5; weak D call: TRBD1 (5 bases). Trimming cost V 4 bases and J 11 bases, with 18 bases left between them. This CDR3 is 14 amino acids long. CDR1 and CDR2 from the germline V gene are ENHRY and SYGVKD. CDR3 in DNA: TGTGCCATCAGTGGTGGACCACAACAGGAGGCCCAGCATTTT. Protein product: CAISGGPQQEAQHF.

This clonotype was recorded at least ten times. The gene calls are TRBV6-1 and TRBJ1-1; D uncertain. The germline V and J ends were trimmed by 5 bases and 1 base, with 8 bases remaining between them. CDR1 is MNHNS, CDR2 SASEGT, per germline. The CDR3 has 13 residues. This CDR3 reads CASSSNENTEAFF. CDR3 DNA sequence: TGTGCCAGCAGTAGCAATGAGAACACTGAAGCTTTCTTT.

This rearrangement joins TRBV11-2 to TRBJ1-4; TRBD1 matches at 7 bases. The CDR3 length is 15 residues. Germline V gene lookup returns CDR1 SGHAT and CDR2 FQNNGV. Unmatched junction bases numbered 8, after V lost 5 bases and J lost 5 bases. The CDR3 spells CASSPLGTVNEKLFF. CDR3 nucleotide sequence: TGTGCCAGCAGCCCTCTCGGGACAGTGAATGAAAAACTGTTTTTT.

This clonotype came up a few times. One end of the junction is discordant with germline, which a read error may explain. The rearrangement links TRBV11-2 to TRBJ2-3, with 8 bases fitting TRBD2. The length of the CDR3 is 16 residues. Germline V gives CDR1 SGHAT, CDR2 FQNNGV. The CDR3 region has the DNA TGTGCCAGCAGCTTAGGGTACAGCGGGGGCACAGATATGCAGTATTTT. Protein product: CASSLGYSGGTDMQYF.

This clonotype was seen repeatedly, ten times or more. The chain has TRBV20-1 and TRBJ2-7; 9 positions match TRBD2. The CDR3 runs 15 residues. The V segment lost 4 bases and the J segment 1 base; nucleotides outside the gene matches: 8. Germline V gives CDR1 DFQATT, CDR2 SNEGSKA (reference sequence). Here the CDR3 DNA reads TGCAGTGCTAAAGGCCAGCGGGGGGATTCCTACGAGCAGTACTTC. Protein sequence: CSAKGQRGDSYEQYF.

A few counts support this clonotype. This chain joins TRBV19 and TRBJ1-2; the D is unclear. The CDR3 consists of 13 residues. The V and J ends lost 6 bases and 1 base respectively, with 9 bases between them. Germline V gene lookup returns CDR1 LNHDA and CDR2 SQIVND (reference sequence). The CDR3 loop reads CASSRWDNYGYTF. The CDR3 DNA sequence: TGTGCCAGTAGCAGGTGGGATAACTATGGCTACACCTTC. The full variable domain, completed using reference TRBV19 and TRBJ1-2, is DGGITQSPKYLFRKEGQNVTLSCEQNLNHDAMYWYRQDPGQGLRLIYYSQIVNDFQKGDIAEGYSVSREKKESFPLTVTSAQKNPTAFYLCASSRWDNYGYTFGSGTRLTVV.

The sample holds many counts of this clonotype. The chain links TRBV28 to TRBJ2-1; TRBD1 matches at 9 bases. Per germline, CDR1 MDHEN and CDR2 SYDVKM. After removal of 5 bases from V and 6 bases from J, the junction contained 5 bases not matched to a gene. The CDR3 has 14 residues. CDR3 in DNA: TGTGCCAGCAGTCCGGGGACAGGGAGCAATGAGCAGTTCTTC. As protein: CASSPGTGSNEQFF.

This clonotype showed up just a few times. V gene TRBV2 combines with J gene TRBJ2-2; 12 bases are shared with TRBD1. CDR1 and CDR2 from the germline V gene are SNHLY and FYNNEI. The V gene end was trimmed by 5 bases and the J gene end by 5 bases; junction bases not matched to a gene: 6. The CDR3 contains 16 residues. CDR3 sequence reads: CASSRDRGRRTGELFF. CDR3 sequence (DNA): TGTGCCAGCAGTCGGGACAGGGGGCGCAGGACCGGGGAGCTGTTTTTT.

Many counts were recorded for this clonotype. The chain has TRBV5-1 and TRBJ1-6, with TRBD1 matching over 10 bases. Germline CDR1 is SGHRS and CDR2 is YFSETQ. The CDR3 runs 14 residues. V lost 3 bases to trimming and J lost 10 bases; unmatched junction nucleotides: 4. The chain's CDR3 is CASSWDRGESPLHF. The CDR3 DNA reads as TGCGCCAGCAGCTGGGACAGGGGAGAGTCACCCCTCCACTTT.

This clonotype was seen ten or more times. The gene calls are TRBV6-1 and TRBJ2-7; D may be TRBD1 (6 bases). V was shortened by 5 bases and J by 2 bases, with 13 bases between the two germline ends. CDR3 length: 14 amino acids. Germline values: CDR1 MNHNS, CDR2 SASEGT. The CDR3 DNA reads as TGTGCCAGCAGTAGATGGGACACCCCCTACGAGCAGTACTTC. Its protein is CASSRWDTPYEQYF.

Many counts were recorded for this clonotype. J is TRBJ2-3 and V is TRBV7-9; no definite D call. CDR1 is SEHNR, CDR2 FQNEAQ, per germline (reference sequence). The CDR3 is 15 residues long. Trimming took off 5 bases at V and 7 bases at J, with 19 bases between the two ends. The CDR3 here is CASSPGMGFRNTQYF. The CDR3 coding sequence is TGTGCCAGCAGCCCTGGAATGGGGTTCCGAAATACGCAGTATTTT. Together with reference TRBV7-9 and TRBJ2-3, the CDR3 gives the full variable domain: DTGVSQNPRHKITKRGQNVTFRCDPISEHNRLYWYRQTLGQGPEFLTYFQNEAQLEKSRLLSDRFSAERPKGSFSTLEIQRTEQGDSAMYLCASSPGMGFRNTQYFGPGTRLTVL.

This clonotype was observed many times. This chain connects TRBV3-1 to TRBJ2-7; D is undetermined. Germline V lookup: CDR1 LGHDT, CDR2 YNNKEL (reference sequence). The CDR3 covers 11 residues. With 11 bases removed from V and 3 bases from J, the gap between germline ends came to 11 bases. CDR3 coding DNA: TGTGCCGCCTCAAGGGACTACGAGCAGTACTTC. Amino acid sequence: CAASRDYEQYF.

The sample holds many counts of this clonotype. The chain combines TRBV11-3 with TRBJ1-2; weak D call: TRBD1 (6 bases). This CDR3 spans 13 amino acids. Per germline, CDR1 SGHNT and CDR2 YENEEA. The V gene lost 8 bases and the J gene lost 4 bases, with 14 bases spanning the gap. This chain's CDR3 is CASGRGAGYGYTF. The DNA of the CDR3 is TGTGCCAGCGGCCGGGGGGCAGGCTATGGCTACACCTTC.

The chain links TRBV6-1 to TRBJ1-6; TRBD1 matches at 8 bases. The CDR3 runs 14 residues. Germline CDR1 and CDR2: MNHNS and SASEGT. J gave up 14 bases and V 8 bases, and 14 bases lay outside the gene matches. CDR3 in DNA: TGTGCCAGCCTCGGGACAGGCCCTAAGCGGGCCCTCCACTTT. Translated, it gives CASLGTGPKRALHF.

This clonotype was detected ten times or more. The rearrangement uses TRBV28 and TRBJ2-1; D may be TRBD1 or TRBD2 (5 bases each). The CDR3 has 15 amino acids. V lost 8 bases to trimming and J lost 1 base, with 15 bases between them. Germline CDR1 reads MDHEN; CDR2 reads SYDVKM. CDR3 DNA sequence: TGTGCCAGCGGGTCGGGGACCCTGTCCTACAATGAGCAGTTCTTC. This sequence encodes CASGSGTLSYNEQFF.

This clonotype has more than one count but fewer than ten. For the CDR3, the DNA is TGTGCCAGCACCCGGGATCCCGGGTATAGCAAAAACATTCAGTACTTC. It codes for CASTRDPGYSKNIQYF. V is TRBV2 and J is TRBJ2-4; the D gene is possibly TRBD2 (5 bases). The V and J ends lost 7 bases and 3 bases respectively, with 19 bases between them. Germline assignment: CDR1 SNHLY and CDR2 FYNNEI. The CDR3 has 16 amino acids.

At least ten counts were recorded for this clonotype. V usage is TRBV28 and J usage is TRBJ1-2; D is perhaps TRBD1 (5 bases). The germline V gene has CDR1 MDHEN and CDR2 SYDVKM. Trimming removed 5 bases from V and 8 bases from J, with 15 bases in between. The CDR3 is 13 residues long. The CDR3 reads CASSPLTGVGYTF. For the CDR3, the DNA is TGTGCCAGCAGTCCCCTTACAGGCGTAGGCTACACCTTC.

This clonotype was recorded at least ten times. In DNA form, the CDR3 reads TGTGCCAGCAGCCTAACCGGTTGGACTAGCACAGATACGCAGTATTTT. Its translation is CASSLTGWTSTDTQYF. V and J are TRBV9 and TRBJ2-3; TRBD2 might be the D (5 bases). CDR1 and CDR2 (germline): SGDLS, YYNGEE. The CDR3 extends over 16 amino acids. V dropped 4 bases and J dropped 0 bases, with 15 bases sitting between them.